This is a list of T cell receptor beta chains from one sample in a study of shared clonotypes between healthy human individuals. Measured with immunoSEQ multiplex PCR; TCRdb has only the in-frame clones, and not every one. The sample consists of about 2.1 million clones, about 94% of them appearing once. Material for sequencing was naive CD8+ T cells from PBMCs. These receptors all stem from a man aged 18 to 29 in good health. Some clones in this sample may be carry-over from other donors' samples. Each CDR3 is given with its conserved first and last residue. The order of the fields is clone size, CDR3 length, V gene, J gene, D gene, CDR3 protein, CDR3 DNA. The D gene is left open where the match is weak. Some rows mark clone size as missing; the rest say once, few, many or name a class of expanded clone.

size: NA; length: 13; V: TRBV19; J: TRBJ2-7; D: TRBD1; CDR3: CASRGTGVLRQYF; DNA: TGTGCCAGTAGGGGGACAGGGGTGCTTCGGCAGTACTTC
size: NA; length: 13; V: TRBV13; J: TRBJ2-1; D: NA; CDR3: CASSPKSLNEQFF; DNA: TGTGCCAGCAGCCCGAAATCACTCAATGAGCAGTTCTTC
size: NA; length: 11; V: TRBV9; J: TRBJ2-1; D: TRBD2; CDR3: CASSLSGRLFF; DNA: TGTGCCAGCAGCTTGAGCGGGAGATTGTTCTTC
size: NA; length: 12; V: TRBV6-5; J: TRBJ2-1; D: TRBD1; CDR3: CASSRGGLEQFF; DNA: TGTGCCAGCAGCAGAGGGGGCCTTGAGCAGTTCTTC
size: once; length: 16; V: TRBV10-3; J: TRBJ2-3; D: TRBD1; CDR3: CAISESEGAAPDTQYF; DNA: TGTGCCATCAGTGAGTCAGAGGGGGCTGCGCCAGATACGCAGTATTTT
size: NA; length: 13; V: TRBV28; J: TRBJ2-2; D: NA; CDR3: CAASFPGPGELFF; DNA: TGTGCCGCTTCATTTCCGGGTCCCGGGGAGCTGTTTTTT
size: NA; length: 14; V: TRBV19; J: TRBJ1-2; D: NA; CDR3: CASSIDLETYGYTF; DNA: TGTGCCAGTAGTATAGATCTGGAGACCTATGGCTACACCTTC
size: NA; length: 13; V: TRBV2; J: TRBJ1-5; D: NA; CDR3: CASVYGLGQPQHF; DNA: TGTGCCAGCGTTTATGGTTTGGGTCAGCCCCAGCATTTT
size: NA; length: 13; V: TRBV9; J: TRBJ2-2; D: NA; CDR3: CASSVVGSGELFF; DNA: TGTGCCAGCAGCGTAGTAGGGTCCGGGGAGCTGTTTTTT
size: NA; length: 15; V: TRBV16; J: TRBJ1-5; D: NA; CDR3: CASSLMGIGNQPQHF; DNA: TGTGCCAGCAGCCTCATGGGCATCGGGAACCAGCCCCAGCATTTT
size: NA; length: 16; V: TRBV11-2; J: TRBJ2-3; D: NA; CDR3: CASSTRPVGGTDTQYF; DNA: TGTGCCAGCAGCACACGACCCGTTGGTGGCACAGATACGCAGTATTTT
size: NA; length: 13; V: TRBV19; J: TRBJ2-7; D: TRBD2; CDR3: CASSILAGDEQYF; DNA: TGTGCCAGTAGTATACTAGCGGGAGACGAGCAGTACTTC
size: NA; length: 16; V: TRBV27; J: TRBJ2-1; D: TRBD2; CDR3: CASSLGRAGGLNEQFF; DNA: TGTGCCAGCAGTTTAGGTCGGGCGGGAGGACTCAATGAGCAGTTCTTC
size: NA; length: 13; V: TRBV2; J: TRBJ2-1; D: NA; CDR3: CASAGSSYNEQFF; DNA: TGTGCCTCGGCGGGGAGTTCCTACAATGAGCAGTTCTTC
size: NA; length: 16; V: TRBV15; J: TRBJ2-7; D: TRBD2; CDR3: CATSRRPGLAAYEQYF; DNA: TGTGCCACCAGCAGACGCCCGGGACTAGCGGCCTACGAGCAGTACTTC
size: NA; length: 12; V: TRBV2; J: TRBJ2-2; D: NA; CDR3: CATIGGTGELFF; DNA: TGTGCCACCATAGGGGGCACCGGGGAGCTGTTTTTT
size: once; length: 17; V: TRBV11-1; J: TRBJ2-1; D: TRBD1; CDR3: CASSYNRGQGPYNEQFF; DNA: TGTGCCAGCAGCTATAACAGGGGGCAAGGTCCCTACAATGAGCAGTTCTTC
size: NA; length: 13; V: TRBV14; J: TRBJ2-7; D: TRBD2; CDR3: CASSPGLAGEQYF; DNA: TGTGCCAGCAGCCCGGGACTAGCGGGGGAGCAGTACTTC
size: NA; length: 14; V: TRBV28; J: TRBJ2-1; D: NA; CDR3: CASFRAGGAGEQFF; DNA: TGTGCCAGCTTCCGAGCGGGTGGGGCGGGTGAGCAGTTCTTC
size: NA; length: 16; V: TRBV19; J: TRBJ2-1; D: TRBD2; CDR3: CASSSLGLAGVNEQFF; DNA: TGTGCCAGTAGTTCCCTAGGGCTAGCGGGAGTTAATGAGCAGTTCTTC
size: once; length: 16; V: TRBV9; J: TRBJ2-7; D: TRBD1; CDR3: CASSTSHGQGIYEQYF; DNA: TGTGCCAGCAGCACATCCCACGGACAGGGTATCTACGAGCAGTACTTC
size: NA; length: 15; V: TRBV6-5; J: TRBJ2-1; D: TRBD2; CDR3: CASRIGGLAGDEQFF; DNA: TGTGCCAGCAGAATAGGGGGACTAGCGGGAGATGAGCAGTTCTTC